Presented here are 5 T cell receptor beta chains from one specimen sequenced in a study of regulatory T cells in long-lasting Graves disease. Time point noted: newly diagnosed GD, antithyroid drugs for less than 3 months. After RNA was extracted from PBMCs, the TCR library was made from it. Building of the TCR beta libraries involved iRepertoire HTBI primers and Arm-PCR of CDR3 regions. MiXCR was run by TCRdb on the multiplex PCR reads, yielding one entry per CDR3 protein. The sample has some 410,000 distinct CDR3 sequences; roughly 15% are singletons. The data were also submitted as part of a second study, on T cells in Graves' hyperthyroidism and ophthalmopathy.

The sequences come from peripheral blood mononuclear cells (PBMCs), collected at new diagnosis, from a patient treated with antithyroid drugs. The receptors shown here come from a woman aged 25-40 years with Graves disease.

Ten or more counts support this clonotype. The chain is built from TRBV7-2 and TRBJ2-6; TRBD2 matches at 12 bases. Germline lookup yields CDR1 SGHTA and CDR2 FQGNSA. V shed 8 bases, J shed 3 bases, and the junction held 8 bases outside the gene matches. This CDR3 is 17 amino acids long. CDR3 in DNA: TGTGCCAGCGTTCTAGCGGGAGGGCCTTATGGGGCCAACGTCCTGACTTTC. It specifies CASVLAGGPYGANVLTF. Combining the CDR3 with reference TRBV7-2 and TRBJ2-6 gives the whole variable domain GAGVSQSPSNKVTEKGKDVELRCDPISGHTALYWYRQSLGQGLEFLIYFQGNSAPDKSGLPSDRFSAERTGGSVSTLTIQRTQQEDSAVYLCASVLAGGPYGANVLTFGAGSRLTVL.

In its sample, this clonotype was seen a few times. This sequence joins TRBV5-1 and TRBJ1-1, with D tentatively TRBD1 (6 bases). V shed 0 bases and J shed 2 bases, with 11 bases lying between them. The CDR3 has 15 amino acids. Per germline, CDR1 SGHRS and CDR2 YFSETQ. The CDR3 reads CASSLAGGPNTEAFF. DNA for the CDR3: TGCGCCAGCAGCTTGGCCGGGGGCCCCAACACTGAAGCTTTCTTT.

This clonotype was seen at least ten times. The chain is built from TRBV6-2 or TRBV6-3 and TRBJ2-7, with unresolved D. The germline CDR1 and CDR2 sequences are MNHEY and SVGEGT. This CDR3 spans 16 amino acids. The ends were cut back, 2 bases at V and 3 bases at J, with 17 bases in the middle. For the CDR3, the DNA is TGTGCCAGCAGTTACCTCGCCGTTCAGCGTATCTACGAGCAGTACTTC. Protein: CASSYLAVQRIYEQYF.

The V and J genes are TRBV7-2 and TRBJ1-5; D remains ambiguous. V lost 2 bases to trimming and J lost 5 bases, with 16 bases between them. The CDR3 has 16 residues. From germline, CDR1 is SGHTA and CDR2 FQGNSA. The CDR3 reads CASSLSIQRFDQPQHF. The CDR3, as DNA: TGTGCCAGCAGCTTATCGATACAGAGATTTGATCAGCCCCAGCATTTT.

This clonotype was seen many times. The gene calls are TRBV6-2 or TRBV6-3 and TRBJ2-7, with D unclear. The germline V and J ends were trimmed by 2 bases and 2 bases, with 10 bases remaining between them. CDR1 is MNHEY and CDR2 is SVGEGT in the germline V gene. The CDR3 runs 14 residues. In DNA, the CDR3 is TGTGCCAGCAGTTACCCGCCAGTTACCTACGAGCAGTACTTC. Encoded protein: CASSYPPVTYEQYF.